This T cell receptor beta chain is drawn from a study of OX40 agonist ivuxolimab in advanced cancers. Across the whole study: It was ivuxolimab, an agonistic anti-OX40 (CD134) antibody, that patients were treated with. Study-wide points: With doses of 0.1 to 3.0 mg/kg, CD4+ and CD8+ blood T cells had undergone clonal expansion by week 6.

This CDR3 comprises 13 residues. Trimming pared 4 bases from V and 2 bases from J, leaving 9 bases between. Germline V gene sequence: CDR1 MDHEN, CDR2 SYDVKM. As to this clone: Its antigen is unidentified.

Individuals having autoimmune disease history or systemic immunosuppression were not enrolled. Produced via immunoSEQ multiplex PCR; TCRdb's table is partial and in-frame only. The sample lists fewer than 85,000 clones; roughly 92% were seen once. The sequencing here drew on CD4+ or CD8+ T cells sorted from blood, taken in a trial of the OX40 agonist ivuxolimab. This chain links TRBV28 with TRBJ2-7; D is possibly TRBD1 (6 bases). This sequence was found in an adult with an advanced solid tumor such as melanoma, head and neck, liver or kidney cancer. The CDR3 region is CASSSGQTYEQYF. In DNA, the CDR3 is TGTGCCAGCAGTTCCGGACAGACCTACGAGCAGTACTTC.